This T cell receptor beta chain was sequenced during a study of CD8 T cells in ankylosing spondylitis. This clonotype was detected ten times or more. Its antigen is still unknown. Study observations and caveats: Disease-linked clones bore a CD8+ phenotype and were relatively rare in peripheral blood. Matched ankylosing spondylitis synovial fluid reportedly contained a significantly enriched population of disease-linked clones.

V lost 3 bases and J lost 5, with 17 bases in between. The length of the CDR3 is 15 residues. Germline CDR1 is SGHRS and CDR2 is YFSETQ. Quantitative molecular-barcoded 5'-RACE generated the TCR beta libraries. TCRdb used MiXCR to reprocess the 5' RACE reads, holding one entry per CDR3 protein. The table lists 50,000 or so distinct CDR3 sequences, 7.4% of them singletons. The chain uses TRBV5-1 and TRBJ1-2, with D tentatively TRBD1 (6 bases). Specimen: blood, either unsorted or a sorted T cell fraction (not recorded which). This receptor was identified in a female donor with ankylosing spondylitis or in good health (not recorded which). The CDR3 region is CASSSDLGGRYGYTF. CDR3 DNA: TGCGCCAGCAGCTCTGATTTGGGGGGCAGGTATGGCTACACCTTC.